This T cell receptor beta chain stems from a study of tumor-infiltrating T cells and Merkel cell polyomavirus. Study in general: The T cells studied were KLL-specific CD8+ cells against Merkel polyomavirus.

All patients' tumors stained robustly positive for Merkel cell polyomavirus Large T antigen by immunohistochemistry. The protocol was immunoSEQ multiplex PCR, while the TCRdb copy is restricted to in-frame clones and leaves out a portion. In the table there are more than 20,000 clones, 87% of which are singletons. This sequence originates from a man in his fifties or sixties with Merkel cell carcinoma. The source material was lymph node tissue.

The CDR3 coding sequence is TGTGCCAGTAGTATAATCTATCAGGATCCGGAAGCTTTCTTT. Protein: CASSIIYQDPEAFF. The gene calls are TRBV19 and TRBJ1-1; D not certain. Trimming stripped 2 bases from V and 8 bases from J, with 15 bases between. The CDR3 is made up of 14 amino acids. In germline, CDR1 is LNHDA, CDR2 SQIVND (reference sequence).